A selection of T cell receptor beta chains follows, all from one sample in a study of T cells in Graves' hyperthyroidism and ophthalmopathy. TCRdb passed the multiplex PCR reads through MiXCR, listing each CDR3 protein once. The table has over 45,000 distinct CDR3 sequences, roughly 50% seen once. Sequencing was performed on blood. These receptors were obtained from a woman between 45 and 60 years old with Graves' ophthalmopathy. The CDR3 runs from the conserved cysteine through the conserved F or W. The D gene is left open where the match is weak. Not every row has a clone size; where given, it reads once, few, many or a size class.

J gene | V gene | clone size | D gene | CDR3 DNA | CDR3 protein
TRBJ2-7 | TRBV19 | . | TRBD2 | TGTGCCAGTAGTATGTTTGGGGGGGGTTACGAGCAGTACTTC | CASSMFGGGYEQYF
TRBJ2-5 | TRBV7-9 | . | . | TGCGCCAGCAGCCGAGGACTAGGGGGGGGTTACAATGAGACCCAGTACTTC | CASSRGLGGGYNETQYF
TRBJ2-1 | TRBV7-6 | . | . | TGTGCCAGCAGCGTTGAAAGGGGGGACCCAACCTACAATGAGCAGTTCTTC | CASSVERGDPTYNEQFF
TRBJ2-7 | TRBV5-8 | many | . | TGTGCCAGCAGCTTGAAGGCCTCTAAGGCATACGAGCAGTACTTC | CASSLKASKAYEQYF
TRBJ2-1 | TRBV11-2 | many | . | TGTGCCAGCAGCTTAAGTGGCAGGGAGACGGGTGAGCAGTTCTTC | CASSLSGRETGEQFF
TRBJ2-3 | TRBV11-1 | . | . | TGTGCCAGCAAGACGGACTACAGGGATGAGTGGGCAGATACGCAGTATTTT | CASKTDYRDEWADTQYF
TRBJ2-7 | TRBV6-6 | many | . | TGTGCCAGCAGTGTACAGCGGACCTACGAGCAGTACTTC | CASSVQRTYEQYF
TRBJ2-1 | TRBV7-2 | . | TRBD1 | TGTGCCAGCAGGTTGACAGGGAGTACCTACAATGAGCAGTTCTTC | CASRLTGSTYNEQFF
TRBJ2-7 | TRBV3-1 | many | TRBD1 | TGTGCCAGCAGCGGGACAGCCCACGAGCAGTACTTC | CASSGTAHEQYF
TRBJ2-1 | TRBV9 | many | TRBD2 | TGTGCCAGCAGCGAACGAGCGGGGCGCTCCTACAATGAGCAGTTCTTC | CASSERAGRSYNEQFF
TRBJ2-5 | TRBV6-6 | many | TRBD2 | TGTGCCAGCAGGAACTCCGGGGGGGCCGAAGAGACCCAGTACTTC | CASRNSGGAEETQYF
TRBJ1-6 | TRBV7-9 | many | . | TGTGCCAGCAGCTTAACACGAAATAATTCACCCCTCCACTTT | CASSLTRNNSPLHF
TRBJ1-5 | TRBV5-8 | many | . | TGTGCCAGCAGCTTGACAGGGTCGGGGCAGCCCCAGCATTTT | CASSLTGSGQPQHF
TRBJ2-3 | TRBV19 | . | . | TGTGTCAGTAGTGCTATTAGCAGCACAGATACGCAGTATTTT | CVSSAISSTDTQYF
TRBJ1-4 | TRBV10-3 | . | . | TGTGCCATCAGAGGTAATGAAAAACCGTTTTTT | CAIRGNEKPFF
TRBJ2-2 | TRBV3-1 | few | . | TGTGCCAGCAGCTCAAGACCCTTGGGAGGCGGGGAGCTGTTTTTT | CASSSRPLGGGELFF
TRBJ1-6 | TRBV4-1 | many | TRBD1 | TGCGCCAGCAGCCTAACCTCAACAGGGGATAATTCACCCCTCCACTTT | CASSLTSTGDNSPLHF
TRBJ1-6 | TRBV24-1 | medium-sized | TRBD1 | TGTGCCACCAGTGGACGGGACAGGGGGCCTTCACCCCTCCACTTT | CATSGRDRGPSPLHF
TRBJ1-4 | TRBV15 | . | TRBD1 | TGTGCCACCAGCAGAGCCATGACAGGGGGCTCGTCTAATGAAAAACTGTTTTTT | CATSRAMTGGSSNEKLFF
TRBJ2-5 | TRBV7-8 | . | . | TGTGCCAGCAGCCCCCGCCGGTTGAATGAGACCCAGTACTTC | CASSPRRLNETQYF
TRBJ1-2 | TRBV5-1 | once | TRBD1 | TGCGCCAGCAGTACGGGACAGGACTATGGCTACACCTTC | CASSTGQDYGYTF
TRBJ2-7 | TRBV4-3 | many | TRBD1 | TGCGCCAGCAGCCAAGAGGCGGAGGACAGGCGCGAGCAGTACTTC | CASSQEAEDRREQYF
TRBJ1-1 | TRBV7-8 | many | . | TGTGCCAGCAGCCAAGGGGCCGGGGGCACTGAAGCTTTCTTT | CASSQGAGGTEAFF
TRBJ1-2 | TRBV19 | . | . | TGTGCCAGTAGAGGCGGGGGTGCCCACTATGACTGCACCTTC | CASRGGGAHYDCTF
TRBJ2-7 | TRBV5-1 | many | . | TGCGCCAGCAGCTGGAACCAGGGGAGCTCCTACGAGCAGTACTTC | CASSWNQGSSYEQYF
TRBJ2-2 | TRBV5-1 | many | TRBD1 | TGCGCCAGCAGCCTCACCTGGACAGGGTCCACCGGGGAGCTGTTTTTT | CASSLTWTGSTGELFF
TRBJ2-5 | TRBV2 | . | TRBD1 | TGTGCCTCGCTTCGGGACAGCCAAGAGACCCAGTACTTC | CASLRDSQETQYF
TRBJ2-2 | TRBV7-2 | . | . | TGTGCCAGCAGCTTAGTTGGCGGGGAGCTGTTTTTT | CASSLVGGELFF
TRBJ1-1 | TRBV27 | few | . | TGTGCCAGCAGTTTTAGACGACCCATGGCTGCTTTCTTT | CASSFRRPMAAFF
TRBJ2-1 | TRBV6-1 | . | . | TGTGCCAGCTACAGGGTCGGTGAGCAGTTCTTC | CASYRVGEQFF
TRBJ2-5 | TRBV12-3/TRBV12-4 | many | . | TGTGCCAGCGGTGGAGAGGCCCAGTACTTC | CASGGEAQYF
TRBJ2-7 | TRBV2 | . | TRBD2 | TGTGCCAGCACTGGGACTAGCGTCGTGCAGTACTTC | CASTGTSVVQYF
TRBJ1-2 | TRBV29-1 | many | . | TGCAGCGTTGTCCGGGACCTCCGGACCTATGGCTACACCTTC | CSVVRDLRTYGYTF
TRBJ2-7 | TRBV7-3 | . | TRBD1 | TGTGCCAGCAGCTTAGGGACAGGGGTCAACTACGAGCAGTACTTC | CASSLGTGVNYEQYF
TRBJ2-5 | TRBV10-2 | . | . | TGCGCCAGCAGCCAAGAAGGGGTGAGCAATCAGCCCCAGTACTTC | CASSQEGVSNQPQYF
TRBJ1-2 | TRBV19 | . | . | TGTGCCAGCCGTAGTGCGGGGGGCAACTGTGGCTACGCCTTC | CASRSAGGNCGYAF
TRBJ2-1 | TRBV7-9 | . | TRBD1 | TGTGCCAGCAGGGACAGGGTGTATAATGAGCAGTTCTTC | CASRDRVYNEQFF
TRBJ2-7 | TRBV6-4 | many | TRBD1 | TGTGCCAGCAGTGACAGGGGGCCTAGCCAGGAGCAGTACTTC | CASSDRGPSQEQYF
TRBJ2-6 | TRBV7-8 | . | TRBD2 | TGCGCCAGCAGCCTAGAAGTGTCCTGGCTAGCGGGGACTGGGGCCAACGTCCTGACTTTC | CASSLEVSWLAGTGANVLTF
TRBJ2-7 | TRBV13 | many | TRBD2 | TGTGCCAGCAGCGGGCACTCTAGCGGCTATCCTTACGAGCAGTACTTC | CASSGHSSGYPYEQYF